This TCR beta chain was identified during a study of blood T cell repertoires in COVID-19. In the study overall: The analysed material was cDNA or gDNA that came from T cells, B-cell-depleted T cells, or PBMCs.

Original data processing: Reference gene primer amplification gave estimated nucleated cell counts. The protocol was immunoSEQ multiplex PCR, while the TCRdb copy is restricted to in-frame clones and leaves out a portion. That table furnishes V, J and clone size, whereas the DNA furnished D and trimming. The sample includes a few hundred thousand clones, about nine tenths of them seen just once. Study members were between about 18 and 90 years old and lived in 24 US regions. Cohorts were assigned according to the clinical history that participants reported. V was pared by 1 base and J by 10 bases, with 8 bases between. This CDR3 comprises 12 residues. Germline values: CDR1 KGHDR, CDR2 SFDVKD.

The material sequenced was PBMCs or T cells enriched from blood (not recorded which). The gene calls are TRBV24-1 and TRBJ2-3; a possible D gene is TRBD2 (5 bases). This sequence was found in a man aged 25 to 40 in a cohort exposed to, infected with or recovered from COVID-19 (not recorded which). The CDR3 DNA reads TGTGCCACCAGTGATTTCGGGGTGGCGCAGTATTTT. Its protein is CATSDFGVAQYF.